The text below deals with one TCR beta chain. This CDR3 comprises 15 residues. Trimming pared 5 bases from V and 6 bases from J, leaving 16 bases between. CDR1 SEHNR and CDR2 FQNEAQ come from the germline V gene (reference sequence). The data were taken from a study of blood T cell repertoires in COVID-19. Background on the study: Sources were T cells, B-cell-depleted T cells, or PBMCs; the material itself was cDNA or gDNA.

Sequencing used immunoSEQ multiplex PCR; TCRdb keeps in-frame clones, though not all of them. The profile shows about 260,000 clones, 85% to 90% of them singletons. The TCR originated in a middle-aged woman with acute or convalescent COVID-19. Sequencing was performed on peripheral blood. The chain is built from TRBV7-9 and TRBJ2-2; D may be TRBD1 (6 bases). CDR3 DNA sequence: TGTGCCAGCAGCATTGACAGGAGCGGATCCGGGGAGCTGTTTTTT. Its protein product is CASSIDRSGSGELFF.